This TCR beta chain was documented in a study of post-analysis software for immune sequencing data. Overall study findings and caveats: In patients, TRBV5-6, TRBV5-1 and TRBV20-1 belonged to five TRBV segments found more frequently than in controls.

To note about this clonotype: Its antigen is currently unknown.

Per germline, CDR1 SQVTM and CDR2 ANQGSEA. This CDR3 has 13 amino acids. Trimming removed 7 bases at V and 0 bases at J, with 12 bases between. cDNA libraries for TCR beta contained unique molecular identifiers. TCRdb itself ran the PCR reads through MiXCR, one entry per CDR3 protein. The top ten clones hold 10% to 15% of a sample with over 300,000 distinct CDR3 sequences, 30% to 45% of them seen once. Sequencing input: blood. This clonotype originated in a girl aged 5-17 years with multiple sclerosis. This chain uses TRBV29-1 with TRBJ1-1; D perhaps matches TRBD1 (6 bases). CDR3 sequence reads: CSAGTIMNTEAFF. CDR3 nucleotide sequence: TGCAGCGCGGGGACAATCATGAACACTGAAGCTTTCTTT.